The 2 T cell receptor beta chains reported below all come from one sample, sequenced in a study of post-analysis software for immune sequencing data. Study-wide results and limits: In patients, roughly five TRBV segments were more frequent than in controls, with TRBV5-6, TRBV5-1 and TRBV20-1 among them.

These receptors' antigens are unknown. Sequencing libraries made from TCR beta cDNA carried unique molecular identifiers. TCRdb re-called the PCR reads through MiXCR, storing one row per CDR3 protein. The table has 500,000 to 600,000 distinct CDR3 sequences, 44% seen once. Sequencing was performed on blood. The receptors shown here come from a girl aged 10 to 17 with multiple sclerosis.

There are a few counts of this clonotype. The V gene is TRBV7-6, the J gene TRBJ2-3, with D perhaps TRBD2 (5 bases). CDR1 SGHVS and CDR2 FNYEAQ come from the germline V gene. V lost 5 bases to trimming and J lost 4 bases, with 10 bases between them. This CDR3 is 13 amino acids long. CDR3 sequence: CASSGWTADTQYF. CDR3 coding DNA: TGTGCCAGCAGCGGGTGGACTGCAGATACGCAGTATTTT.

The CDR3 sequence: CSVIRDEDTEAFF. The CDR3 nucleotides are TGCAGCGTTATAAGGGATGAGGACACTGAAGCTTTCTTT. This rearrangement joins TRBV29-1 to TRBJ1-1; D is uncertain. Germline CDR1 and CDR2: SQVTM and ANQGSEA. The CDR3 loop spans 13 amino acids. Trimming removed 5 bases at V and 3 bases at J, with 13 bases between.